These 9 T cell receptor beta chains originate from one sample sequenced in a study of cytomegalovirus exposure and HLA in healthy donors. Vbeta (60) and Jbeta (13) primers were used in the PCR. Sequencing used immunoSEQ multiplex PCR; TCRdb keeps in-frame clones, though not all of them. The sample has 130,000 to 150,000 clones; 55% to 70% are singletons. Material: PBMCs. These receptors originate from a woman aged 25 to 39 in good health and CMV-seropositive.

The rearrangement links TRBV5-1 to TRBJ1-2; 7 bases align to TRBD1. Germline CDR1 SGHRS, CDR2 YFSETQ. After removal of 3 bases from V and 0 bases from J, the junction contained 5 bases not matched to a gene. CDR3 length equals 15 residues. CDR3 sequence: CASSSRTGANYGYTF. In DNA form, the CDR3 reads TGCGCCAGCAGCTCTAGGACAGGAGCTAACTATGGCTACACCTTC.

This chain links TRBV27 with TRBJ2-7; 7 nucleotides match TRBD1. The CDR3 is 12 amino acids. V shed 5 bases, J shed 7 bases, and the junction held 5 bases outside the gene matches. Germline lookup yields CDR1 MNHEY and CDR2 SMNVEV (reference sequence). CDR3 sequence: CASSRRTGEQYF. The CDR3 DNA reads TGTGCCAGCAGTCGCCGGACAGGTGAGCAGTACTTC.

This sequence joins TRBV5-1 and TRBJ2-2; D not resolved. From germline, CDR1 is SGHRS and CDR2 YFSETQ. The ends were cut back, 3 bases at V and 7 bases at J, with 7 bases in the middle. This CDR3 contains 12 residues. The chain's CDR3 is CASSSLVGELFF. The CDR3 DNA is TGCGCCAGCAGCTCGTTAGTCGGGGAGCTGTTTTTT.

The chain employs TRBV18 and TRBJ2-3; no clear D gene. V gave up 2 bases and J gave up 1 base, with 13 bases separating them. Germline-derived CDR1 and CDR2 are KGHSH and LQKENI. This CDR3 is 16 amino acids long. The CDR3 DNA reads TGTGCCAGCTCACCAAGACTTCTCGGAGGCACAGATACGCAGTATTTT. Translating gives CASSPRLLGGTDTQYF.

The V and J genes are TRBV5-1 and TRBJ2-7; 8 bases fit TRBD1. The CDR3 is 15 amino acids. The V gene's germline CDR1 is SGHRS and CDR2 YFSETQ. The junction had 4 bases not matched to a gene; V was cut back by 0 bases and J by 2 bases. CDR3 coding DNA: TGCGCCAGCAGCTTGGGCGGGACAGGCACCTACGAGCAGTACTTC. This sequence encodes CASSLGGTGTYEQYF.

This chain links TRBV7-8 with TRBJ1-1, with no clear D. The V gene lost 1 base and the J gene lost 1 base, with 7 bases spanning the gap. Germline CDR1 and CDR2: SGHVS and FQNEAQ. The CDR3 length is 14 residues. CDR3 coding DNA: TGTGCCAGCAGCTTAGGTCCGGGGAACACTGAAGCTTTCTTT. It encodes CASSLGPGNTEAFF. The full variable domain, rest sourced from reference TRBV7-8 and TRBJ1-1, is GAGVSQSPRYKVAKRGQDVALRCDPISGHVSLFWYQQALGQGPEFLTYFQNEAQLDKSGLPSDRFFAERPEGSVSTLKIQRTQQEDSAVYLCASSLGPGNTEAFFGQGTRLTVV.

This chain connects TRBV4-2 to TRBJ1-5; D ambiguous. The CDR3 is 16 residues long. The V end was cut by 0 bases, the J end by 6 bases, with 15 bases between. Germline CDR1 LGHNA, CDR2 YNFKEQ. The CDR3 loop reads CASSQEGSGLGQPQHF. The CDR3 DNA reads TGTGCCAGCAGCCAAGAGGGGTCGGGGTTGGGTCAGCCCCAGCATTTT.

The chain combines TRBV7-9 with TRBJ1-2, with D hard to call. Deletions cut 1 base from V and 8 bases from J, with 17 bases between. This CDR3 is 15 amino acids long. In germline, CDR1 is SEHNR, CDR2 FQNEAQ (reference sequence). This chain's CDR3 is CASSLELVGESGYTF. The CDR3 nucleotides are TGTGCCAGCAGCTTAGAGCTGGTGGGAGAGAGCGGCTACACCTTC.

CDR3 in amino acids: CASSQDSPPLVGELFF. CDR3 in DNA: TGCGCCAGCAGCCAAGATAGCCCCCCTCTCGTCGGGGAGCTGTTTTTT. This chain links TRBV4-1 with TRBJ2-2; D call uncertain. Trimming removed 0 bases from V and 7 bases from J, with 15 bases in between. Germline CDR1 and CDR2: MGHRA and YSYEKL. The length of the CDR3 is 16 residues.